This TCR beta chain came from a study of blood T cell repertoires in COVID-19. About the research overall: COVID-19 samples collected from the United States, Italy and Spain covered acute and convalescent phases. T cells, B-cell-depleted T cells, or PBMCs supplied cDNA or gDNA.

CDR1 and CDR2 (germline): SSHAT, FNYEAQ (reference sequence). The CDR3 is 15 amino acids. V gave up 2 bases and J gave up 2 bases, with 10 bases separating them. Original processing methods: Nucleated cell counts were estimated from reference gene primer amplification. TCRdb's copy holds only in-frame clones and misses some; the assay was immunoSEQ multiplex PCR. V, J and clone size reflect that table, while D and trimming were determined from the DNA. Of approximately 170,000 clones listed, less than 85% were seen once; the top ten hold over 9.5%. This chain links TRBV7-7 with TRBJ2-1; D possibly corresponds to TRBD1 (5 bases). The source is a woman of 80 years or more with active or convalescent COVID-19. Sequencing was performed on peripheral blood. The CDR3 nucleotides read TGTGCCAGCAGCTTACAAGGGGCCACCTACAATGAGCAGTTCTTC. Protein sequence: CASSLQGATYNEQFF.